Listed below are T cell receptor beta chains from one sample, sequenced in a study of T cells in Graves' hyperthyroidism and ophthalmopathy. Via MiXCR, TCRdb re-called the multiplex PCR reads, giving one row per CDR3 protein. The sample lists a few hundred thousand distinct CDR3 sequences; about 15% were seen once. Specimen: blood. All receptors come from a woman in her late teens or twenties with Graves' hyperthyroidism. Each CDR3 is given with its conserved first and last residue. The D gene is left open where the match is weak. A row's size may be missing; if present it is once, few, many or a size class.

>TRBJ2-1|many|14|TRBV12-3/TRBV12-4|NA
CASVPMRNFDEQFF
TGTGCCAGCGTACCGATGCGGAATTTCGATGAGCAGTTCTTC
>TRBJ1-1|many|17|TRBV6-1|NA
CASSPIDKVFMNTEAFF
TGTGCCAGCAGTCCTATTGACAAGGTTTTCATGAACACTGAAGCTTTCTTT
>TRBJ1-1|many|11|TRBV10-1|NA
CANSRNTEAFF
TGCGCCAACTCAAGGAACACTGAAGCTTTCTTT
>TRBJ2-5|few|14|TRBV29-1|TRBD2
CSVGTSGSRETQYF
TGCAGCGTTGGGACTAGCGGGAGCAGGGAGACCCAGTACTTC
>TRBJ2-7|NA|16|TRBV29-1|NA
CSVVPRDAGDVNEQYF
TGCAGCGTTGTCCCCCGGGACGCCGGGGACGTCAACGAGCAGTACTTC
>TRBJ2-3|NA|17|TRBV5-1|NA
CASSLTRGAVDTDTQYF
TGCGCCAGCAGCCTTACCCGGGGGGCTGTGGACACAGATACGCAGTATTTT
>TRBJ1-5|many|16|TRBV28|TRBD1
CASSLGPGTGNQPQHF
TGTGCCAGCAGTTTGGGCCCCGGGACAGGGAATCAGCCCCAGCATTTT
>TRBJ1-1|few|19|TRBV25-1|TRBD1
CASSGRVVGAGGLTTEAFF
TGTGCCAGCAGTGGGAGGGTAGTGGGCGCAGGGGGTCTAACCACTGAAGCTTTCTTT
>TRBJ1-2|NA|14|TRBV9|NA
CASSERAGVFGYTF
TGTGCCAGCAGCGAAAGGGCAGGGGTCTTCGGCTACACCTTC
>TRBJ2-1|few|15|TRBV25-1|TRBD2
CASSDDGTSHNEQFF
TGTGCCAGCAGTGATGATGGGACTAGCCACAATGAGCAGTTCTTC
>TRBJ1-2|NA|13|TRBV6-1|TRBD1
CATGPGQGYGYTF
TGTGCCACCGGACCGGGACAGGGTTATGGCTACACCTTC
>TRBJ2-5|NA|15|TRBV13|NA
CASSAVGQSGETRYF
TGTGCCAGCAGCGCCGTAGGACAGTCCGGAGAGACCCGGTACTTC
>TRBJ2-2|few|15|TRBV7-6|NA
CASSLEARVSGELFF
TGTGCCAGCAGCTTAGAGGCCAGGGTATCCGGGGAGCTGTTTTTT
>TRBJ1-6|many|17|TRBV13|NA
CASSQTGSLLVDSPLHF
TGTGCCAGCAGCCAAACCGGGTCACTCCTAGTGGATTCACCCCTCCACTTT
>TRBJ2-1|many|16|TRBV29-1|NA
CSVVASTAGSYNEQFF
TGCAGCGTTGTGGCGTCGACGGCGGGATCTTACAATGAGCAGTTCTTC
>TRBJ1-3|NA|15|TRBV2|TRBD1
CASSEEGATGNTIYF
TGTGCCAGCAGTGAAGAGGGGGCAACTGGAAACACCATATATTTT
>TRBJ1-4|NA|12|TRBV28|NA
CASSVQGGKLFF
TGTGCCAGCAGTGTACAGGGAGGGAAACTGTTTTTT
>TRBJ2-1|many|18|TRBV7-2|TRBD2
CASSFKPSLGTTVDEQFF
TGTGCCAGCAGCTTCAAACCCAGCCTTGGGACTACAGTCGATGAGCAGTTCTTC
>TRBJ1-5|NA|12|TRBV10-3|NA
CAISLGDQPQHF
TGTGCCATCAGTCTAGGGGATCAGCCCCAGCATTTT
>TRBJ2-1|NA|17|TRBV19|TRBD2
CASSTGTSGVGLNEQFF
TGTGCCAGTAGTACCGGGACTAGCGGGGTGGGTCTTAATGAGCAGTTCTTC
>TRBJ1-1|many|11|TRBV6-1|NA
CASSLREKAFF
TGTGCCAGCAGCCTCCGGGAGAAAGCTTTCTTT
>TRBJ1-5|few|13|TRBV28|NA
CAIGGYSNQPQHF
TGTGCCATCGGCGGGTATAGCAATCAGCCCCAGCATTTT
>TRBJ2-7|NA|14|TRBV27|NA
CASKSGTSTYEQYF
TGTGCCAGCAAGTCCGGGACGTCGACCTACGAGCAGTACTTC
>TRBJ2-2|NA|17|TRBV4-1|TRBD1
CASSPTRQGGNTGELFF
TGCGCCAGCAGCCCAACAAGACAGGGTGGGAACACCGGGGAGCTGTTTTTT
>TRBJ2-5|many|16|TRBV7-9|TRBD2
CASSYRLAGGQETQYF
TGTGCCAGCAGCTACCGACTAGCGGGAGGACAAGAGACCCAGTACTTC
>TRBJ2-2|few|14|TRBV3-1|NA
CASSQGPAGGELFF
TGTGCCAGCAGCCAAGGCCCGGCGGGCGGGGAGCTGTTTTTT
>TRBJ2-2|medium-sized|17|TRBV5-5|TRBD1
CASSFVRTGLNTGELFF
TGTGCCAGCAGCTTTGTCCGGACAGGGCTTAACACCGGGGAGCTGTTTTTT
>TRBJ2-1|few|15|TRBV19|TRBD1
CASSPGTGGLNEQFF
TGTGCCAGTAGTCCTGGGACAGGGGGCCTCAATGAGCAGTTCTTC
>TRBJ2-2|many|17|TRBV4-1|NA
CASSQESRDPNTGELFF
TGCGCCAGCAGCCAAGAGAGTCGCGACCCCAACACCGGGGAGCTGTTTTTT
>TRBJ2-1|NA|16|TRBV24-1|TRBD1
CATSDRDRDGYNEQFF
TGTGCCACCAGTGACCGAGACAGGGATGGGTACAATGAGCAGTTCTTC
>TRBJ2-5|many|13|TRBV28|NA
CASSLLSRETQYF
TGTGCCAGCAGTTTATTGAGCCGTGAGACCCAGTACTTC
>TRBJ1-5|NA|16|TRBV5-1|TRBD1
CASSQGDSYSNQPQHF
TGCGCCAGCAGCCAGGGGGACAGTTATAGCAATCAGCCCCAGCATTTT
>TRBJ2-5|many|12|TRBV7-9|NA
CASSSNRETQYF
TGTGCCAGCAGCTCCAACCGCGAGACCCAGTACTTC
>TRBJ1-5|NA|15|TRBV5-1|NA
CVSSLEGGRGQPQHF
TGCGTCAGCAGCTTGGAGGGGGGACGTGGACAGCCCCAGCATTTT
>TRBJ1-1|NA|14|TRBV6-1|NA
CASSEGPANTEAFF
TGTGCCAGCAGTGAAGGTCCTGCGAACACTGAAGCTTTCTTT
>TRBJ1-1|many|15|TRBV28|TRBD1
CASSLPGQGSAEAFF
TGTGCCAGCAGCCTGCCCGGACAGGGTAGTGCTGAAGCTTTCTTT
>TRBJ2-1|NA|13|TRBV24-1|TRBD1
CATRDRGRYEQFF
TGTGCCACCAGGGACAGGGGGCGGTATGAGCAGTTCTTC
>TRBJ1-6|many|16|TRBV18|TRBD1
CASSSLDRSDNSPLHF
TGTGCCAGCTCATCCTTGGACAGGTCGGATAATTCACCCCTCCACTTT
>TRBJ2-7|many|13|TRBV27|TRBD1
CASSFGQGGEQYF
TGTGCCAGCAGTTTCGGACAGGGGGGCGAGCAGTACTTC
>TRBJ2-1|few|15|TRBV20-1|NA
CSARGTEGMRNEQFF
TGCAGTGCTAGAGGCACTGAGGGAATGAGGAATGAGCAGTTCTTC